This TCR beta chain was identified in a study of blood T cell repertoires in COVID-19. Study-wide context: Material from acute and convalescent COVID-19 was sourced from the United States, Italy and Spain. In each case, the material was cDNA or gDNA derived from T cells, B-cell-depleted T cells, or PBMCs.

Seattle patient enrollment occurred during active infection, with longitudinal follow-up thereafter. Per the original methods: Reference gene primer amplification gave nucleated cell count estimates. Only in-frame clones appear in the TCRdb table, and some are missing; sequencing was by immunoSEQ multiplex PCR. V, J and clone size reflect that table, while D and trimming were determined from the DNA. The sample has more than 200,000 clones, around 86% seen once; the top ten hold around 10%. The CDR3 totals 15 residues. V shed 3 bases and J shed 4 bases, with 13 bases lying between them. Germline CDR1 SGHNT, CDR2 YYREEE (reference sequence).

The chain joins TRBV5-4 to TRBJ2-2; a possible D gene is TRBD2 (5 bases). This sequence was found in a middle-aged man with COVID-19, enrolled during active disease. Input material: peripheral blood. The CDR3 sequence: CASSSLALGTGELFF. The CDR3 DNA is TGTGCCAGCAGCTCTCTAGCTCTGGGCACCGGGGAGCTGTTTTTT.